This T cell receptor beta chain was found in a study of CD8+ T cells in alopecia areata. Study-level results: Relative to mice, TCR sharing across patients was less clear, a difference possibly HLA-related.

Both peripheral blood and punch biopsies of lesional scalp skin were obtained from patients who had alopecia areata. The germline gives CDR1 SGHTA, CDR2 FQGNSA. The CDR3 spans 14 residues. With V trimmed by 6 bases and J by 5 bases, 7 bases remained unmatched. Concerning this clone itself: Its antigen is still unknown.

RNA was isolated and reverse transcribed to cDNA, the sequencing template. Profiled with immunoSEQ multiplex PCR; TCRdb holds only in-frame clones, not every one. The top ten clones hold around 1.2% of a sample with 200,000 to 250,000 clones, about 68% of them seen once. The chain couples TRBV7-2 to TRBJ2-7; 10 bases fit TRBD2. The sample consisted of CD4+ T cells sorted from blood, taken at week 0. The TCR originated in a human donor with alopecia areata. The CDR3 region has the DNA TGTGCCAGCAGTGTAAGCGGGGGGGTAGACGAGCAGTACTTC. The encoded protein is CASSVSGGVDEQYF.